This is a list of T cell receptor beta chains from one sample in a study of cytomegalovirus exposure and HLA in healthy donors. The repertoire was sequenced with immunoSEQ multiplex PCR; TCRdb's copy has only in-frame clones and lacks some. The profile shows around 180,000 clones, approximately 84% of them singletons. Material for sequencing was PBMCs. These receptors were collected from a man aged 18 to 30 in good health and CMV-seropositive. CDR3s include the opening cysteine and the closing phenylalanine or tryptophan. A D gene is named only where the DNA matches it firmly. Size is omitted from some rows. Given values are once, few, many or a class for expanded clones.

size: once
V: TRBV29-1
J: TRBJ2-7
D: TRBD1
CDR3: CSVLTGGGQGYEQYF
DNA: TGCAGCGTTTTAACCGGAGGGGGACAGGGCTACGAGCAGTACTTC

size: .
V: TRBV29-1
J: TRBJ1-1
D: .
CDR3: CSHIPSGGLNTEAFF
DNA: TGCAGCCACATACCTTCGGGGGGATTGAACACTGAAGCTTTCTTT

size: .
V: TRBV9
J: TRBJ2-3
D: .
CDR3: CASSVGSGNTDTQYF
DNA: TGTGCCAGCAGCGTAGGTTCAGGGAACACAGATACGCAGTATTTT

size: .
V: TRBV5-1
J: TRBJ2-1
D: TRBD2
CDR3: CASSFRSSGIGAEQFF
DNA: TGCGCCAGCAGCTTTCGGTCTAGCGGGATTGGTGCTGAGCAGTTCTTC

size: .
V: TRBV6-5
J: TRBJ2-3
D: .
CDR3: CASKGIDTQYF
DNA: TGTGCCAGCAAGGGGATAGATACGCAGTATTTT

size: .
V: TRBV7-6
J: TRBJ2-7
D: .
CDR3: CASSPVYPSEEQYF
DNA: TGTGCCAGCAGCCCTGTATACCCCTCAGAAGAGCAGTACTTC

size: once
V: TRBV5-1
J: TRBJ2-3
D: TRBD1
CDR3: CASSLGQGGTDTQYF
DNA: TGCGCCAGCAGCTTAGGACAGGGGGGCACAGATACGCAGTATTTT

size: .
V: TRBV7-2
J: TRBJ2-3
D: .
CDR3: CASSLQSSGTQYF
DNA: TGTGCCAGCAGCCTCCAGTCCTCAGGTACGCAGTATTTT

size: .
V: TRBV2
J: TRBJ2-5
D: .
CDR3: CASSGKRKETQYF
DNA: TGTGCCAGCAGTGGTAAGCGGAAAGAGACCCAGTACTTC

size: few
V: TRBV30
J: TRBJ2-5
D: .
CDR3: CAWRRPGFWQETQYF
DNA: TGTGCCTGGAGACGACCGGGGTTTTGGCAAGAGACCCAGTACTTC

size: .
V: TRBV7-2
J: TRBJ2-1
D: TRBD2
CDR3: CASSRGLAGNNEQFF
DNA: TGTGCCAGCAGCCGGGGACTAGCGGGAAACAATGAGCAGTTCTTC

size: .
V: TRBV7-2
J: TRBJ1-2
D: .
CDR3: CASPLRGGWGYTF
DNA: TGTGCCAGCCCCCTACGGGGGGGCTGGGGCTACACCTTC

size: .
V: TRBV9
J: TRBJ1-1
D: .
CDR3: CASSEAGIHEAFF
DNA: TGTGCCAGCAGCGAGGCAGGGATTCATGAAGCTTTCTTT

size: .
V: TRBV15
J: TRBJ2-7
D: TRBD1
CDR3: CATSRATGTGSYEQYF
DNA: TGTGCCACCAGCAGAGCAACCGGGACAGGCTCCTACGAGCAGTACTTC

size: .
V: TRBV27
J: TRBJ2-3
D: TRBD2
CDR3: CASSPQSGRENADTQYF
DNA: TGTGCCAGCAGTCCACAGAGTGGGCGGGAGAACGCAGATACGCAGTATTTT

size: .
V: TRBV5-1
J: TRBJ2-7
D: TRBD2
CDR3: CASSPGLAGVEEQYF
DNA: TGCGCCAGCAGCCCTGGACTAGCGGGAGTAGAGGAGCAGTACTTC

size: .
V: TRBV28
J: TRBJ1-1
D: .
CDR3: CASSLPGNTEAFF
DNA: TGTGCCAGCAGTTTGCCAGGCAACACTGAAGCTTTCTTT

size: .
V: TRBV5-5
J: TRBJ1-5
D: TRBD1
CDR3: CASSRSGTGDQPQHF
DNA: TGTGCCAGCAGTAGATCCGGGACAGGGGATCAGCCCCAGCATTTT

size: few
V: TRBV5-1
J: TRBJ2-2
D: TRBD1
CDR3: CASGTGTTGELFF
DNA: TGCGCCAGCGGGACAGGGACCACCGGGGAGCTGTTTTTT

size: .
V: TRBV7-2
J: TRBJ2-7
D: TRBD1
CDR3: CASSLAAFRGSSYEQYF
DNA: TGTGCCAGCAGCTTAGCAGCGTTCAGGGGGAGCTCCTACGAGCAGTACTTC

size: .
V: TRBV5-1
J: TRBJ2-2
D: .
CDR3: CASSLGGDNTGELFF
DNA: TGCGCCAGCAGCTTGGGCGGGGATAACACCGGGGAGCTGTTTTTT

size: .
V: TRBV28
J: TRBJ2-7
D: TRBD2
CDR3: CASSPPGLAGFREQYF
DNA: TGTGCCAGCAGTCCCCCGGGACTAGCGGGATTCAGAGAGCAGTACTTC

size: .
V: TRBV7-9
J: TRBJ2-1
D: TRBD2
CDR3: CASSSRLAGAYNEQFF
DNA: TGTGCCAGCAGCAGTAGACTAGCGGGAGCGTACAATGAGCAGTTCTTC

size: .
V: TRBV7-8
J: TRBJ2-7
D: TRBD2
CDR3: CASSSLTSSGEQYF
DNA: TGTGCCAGCAGCTCCTTGACTAGCTCCGGCGAGCAGTACTTC

size: .
V: TRBV2
J: TRBJ1-1
D: .
CDR3: CAIQPGLGAEAFF
DNA: TGTGCCATTCAGCCCGGGTTGGGAGCTGAAGCTTTCTTT

size: .
V: TRBV19
J: TRBJ2-3
D: TRBD1
CDR3: CATRDSGSHTQYF
DNA: TGTGCCACCCGGGACAGTGGGTCACATACGCAGTATTTT

size: .
V: TRBV5-1
J: TRBJ2-5
D: TRBD2
CDR3: CASSQLAGETQYF
DNA: TGCGCCAGCAGCCAACTAGCGGGGGAGACCCAGTACTTC

size: .
V: TRBV28
J: TRBJ1-2
D: .
CDR3: CASSQLNRSFF
DNA: TGTGCCAGCAGCCAGTTGAACCGTTCTTTTTTC

size: .
V: TRBV7-2
J: TRBJ2-7
D: TRBD2
CDR3: CASSLEVAGGSYEQYF
DNA: TGTGCCAGCAGCTTAGAGGTAGCGGGGGGCTCCTACGAGCAGTACTTC

size: .
V: TRBV7-3
J: TRBJ2-2
D: .
CDR3: CASSRGVANTGELFF
DNA: TGTGCCAGCAGCCGGGGAGTGGCGAACACCGGGGAGCTGTTTTTT

size: few
V: TRBV5-6
J: TRBJ1-2
D: .
CDR3: CASSLRGGYTF
DNA: TGTGCCAGCAGCTTAAGGGGTGGCTACACCTTC

size: .
V: TRBV4-1
J: TRBJ2-1
D: TRBD2
CDR3: CASSPLTSVNEQFF
DNA: TGCGCCAGCAGCCCCTTGACTAGCGTCAATGAGCAGTTCTTC

size: once
V: TRBV12-5
J: TRBJ2-2
D: .
CDR3: CASGSTSWLTDTNTGELFF
DNA: TGTGCTAGTGGTTCCACGTCCTGGCTGACTGATACGAACACCGGGGAGCTGTTTTTT

size: .
V: TRBV29-1
J: TRBJ2-7
D: .
CDR3: CSVLGLLTTYEQYF
DNA: TGCAGCGTTTTAGGACTCCTAACGACCTACGAGCAGTACTTC

size: .
V: TRBV19
J: TRBJ1-2
D: .
CDR3: CASSTQPERTTYTF
DNA: TGTGCCAGTAGTACTCAACCCGAGAGGACAACCTACACCTTC

size: .
V: TRBV15
J: TRBJ1-2
D: TRBD1
CDR3: CATSVDRAYQKDGYTF
DNA: TGTGCCACCAGCGTGGACAGGGCCTACCAGAAGGATGGCTACACCTTC

size: few
V: TRBV6-4
J: TRBJ2-1
D: TRBD2
CDR3: CASSLSGTSGEQFF
DNA: TGTGCCAGCAGCCTTTCCGGGACTAGCGGTGAGCAGTTCTTC

size: few
V: TRBV9
J: TRBJ1-2
D: .
CDR3: CASSDRGNYGYTF
DNA: TGTGCCAGCAGCGATCGGGGGAACTATGGCTACACCTTC

size: .
V: TRBV5-4
J: TRBJ2-1
D: .
CDR3: CASSGQDNYNEQFF
DNA: TGTGCCAGCAGCGGGCAGGACAATTACAATGAGCAGTTCTTC

size: few
V: TRBV4-3
J: TRBJ2-2
D: .
CDR3: CASSLNWNTGELFF
DNA: TGCGCCAGCAGCCTTAACTGGAACACCGGGGAGCTGTTTTTT

size: few
V: TRBV19
J: TRBJ1-2
D: TRBD1
CDR3: CATTRGLF
DNA: TGTGCCACCACGAGGGGGCTCTTC

size: .
V: TRBV5-7
J: TRBJ1-4
D: TRBD1
CDR3: CASSLIGQGAPGNEKLFF
DNA: TGTGCCAGCAGCTTGATCGGACAGGGGGCGCCAGGTAATGAAAAACTGTTTTTT

size: .
V: TRBV19
J: TRBJ1-2
D: TRBD1
CDR3: CASSGTASFGGYTF
DNA: TGTGCCAGTAGTGGGACAGCCTCTTTCGGGGGCTACACCTTC

size: few
V: TRBV7-3
J: TRBJ2-5
D: TRBD2
CDR3: CASSLWRREVARVTQETQYF
DNA: TGTGCCAGCAGCTTATGGAGACGGGAGGTAGCGAGGGTCACACAAGAGACCCAGTACTTC

size: .
V: TRBV27
J: TRBJ2-7
D: TRBD2
CDR3: CASTTLRLAGKGDEQYF
DNA: TGTGCCAGCACTACACTCCGACTAGCGGGGAAGGGGGACGAGCAGTACTTC

size: .
V: TRBV18
J: TRBJ2-6
D: .
CDR3: CASSGDSGANVLTF
DNA: TGTGCCAGCTCGGGAGACTCTGGGGCCAACGTCCTGACTTTC